What follows are 27 T cell receptor beta chains derived from one specimen sequenced in a study of vaccination and CD4 T cells after COVID-19 (dated by TCRdb to between 2021 and 2023). Receptor amplification or capture employed PCR. The run used an Illumina iSeq 100. TCR sequencing of DNA from cultured CD4+ T cells used the Oncomine TCR Beta short-read assay at the Johns Hopkins FTIC core. The public reads were run again by TCRdb, first through fastp at Q25 and then through MiXCR, and only productive beta chains were kept. Entries are consolidated by CDR3 protein sequence, retaining the most common genes and DNA. The sample table holds under 20,000 distinct CDR3 sequences, of which approximately 49% were seen once. Less than 15% of the sample is held by the ten biggest clonotypes. These TCRs are of unknown antigen specificity. This specimen's treatment or condition label, interpreted: approximately 10-day PBMC culture with coronavirus spike peptide pools or control peptides (ViraFEST assay).

Sequencing input: CD4+ T cells from blood, cultured in vitro. These receptors were obtained from a human donor who had recovered from COVID-19.

The chain links TRBV15 to TRBJ1-4, with 8 positions matching TRBD1. V shed 0 bases and J 0 bases; nucleotides not matched to a gene: 9. The CDR3 loop spans 19 amino acids. CDR1 LNHNV and CDR2 YYDKDF come from the germline V gene (reference sequence). The CDR3 loop is CATSRDRGRGTSTNEKLFF. CDR3 nucleotide sequence: TGTGCCACCAGCAGAGACAGGGGGCGCGGGACATCAACTAATGAAAAACTGTTTTTT.

The gene calls are TRBV20-1 and TRBJ2-1; 9 bases fit TRBD1. Germline V lookup: CDR1 DFQATT, CDR2 SNEGSKA (reference sequence). This CDR3 is 15 amino acids long. V lost 0 bases to trimming and J lost 8 bases; unmatched junction nucleotides: 8. CDR3 amino acids: CSARDGGQGRHEQFF. In DNA, the CDR3 is TGCAGTGCTAGAGATGGCGGACAGGGGAGACATGAGCAGTTCTTC.

The rearrangement uses TRBV7-9 and TRBJ2-5, with no clear D. CDR1 and CDR2 (germline): SEHNR, FQNEAQ (reference sequence). Trimming took off 3 bases at V and 3 bases at J, with 11 bases between the two ends. The CDR3 contains 14 residues. CDR3 nucleotide sequence: TGTGCCAGCAGCTTGAGTGCTGGTGAAGAGACCCAGTACTTC. Translated: CASSLSAGEETQYF.

The chain employs TRBV7-2 and TRBJ2-1; D is ambiguous. The CDR3 is 13 amino acids. V gave up 1 base and J gave up 10 bases, with 11 bases separating them. From germline, CDR1 is SGHTA and CDR2 FQGNSA. In DNA, the CDR3 is TGTGCCAGCAGCTTAGAAGCCCCTGGGGAGCAGTTCTTC. It translates to CASSLEAPGEQFF.

In this sample, this clonotype turned up a few times. The chain carries TRBV6-5 and TRBJ2-3; D uncertain. Per the germline V gene, CDR1 is MNHEY and CDR2 is SVGAGI. The CDR3 extends over 11 amino acids. Trimming removed 6 bases at V and 10 bases at J, with 11 bases between. The CDR3 protein is CASRYLGAQYF. The DNA for the CDR3 is TGTGCCAGCAGATACCTTGGGGCGCAGTATTTT.

This sequence joins TRBV11-2 and TRBJ2-7; D is ambiguous. In germline, CDR1 is SGHAT, CDR2 FQNNGV. There are 17 residues in the CDR3. The V end lost 5 bases, the J end lost 0 bases, and 20 bases lay between the germline ends. CDR3 nucleotides: TGTGCCAGCAGCACACGCCGCAGGCCAGTACCCTCCTACGAGCAGTACTTC. This encodes CASSTRRRPVPSYEQYF.

The chain uses TRBV6-4 and TRBJ2-3; 9 bases line up with TRBD1. Germline V CDR1 and CDR2: MRHNA, SNTAGT. The length of the CDR3 is 15 residues. Germline trimming cut 4 bases from V and 7 bases from J; bases unmatched to any gene: 9. In nucleotides, the CDR3 is TGTGCCAGCAGTGTCGGACAGGGGTCTACTCATACGCAGTATTTT. This encodes CASSVGQGSTHTQYF.

This clonotype was detected only a few times. V is TRBV19 and J is TRBJ1-2; no firm D call. From germline, CDR1 is LNHDA and CDR2 SQIVND (reference sequence). With 4 bases removed from V and 7 bases from J, the gap between germline ends came to 16 bases. The CDR3 loop spans 14 amino acids. The CDR3 here is CASSTPALLSGYTF. Written as DNA, the CDR3 is TGTGCCAGTAGTACCCCGGCTTTGTTGAGTGGCTACACCTTC.

The rearrangement joins TRBV18 to TRBJ2-1; the D is unclear. V was trimmed by 2 bases and J by 6 bases, leaving 5 bases between them. The CDR3 totals 12 residues. CDR1 and CDR2 from the germline V gene are KGHSH and LQKENI. CDR3 sequence: CASSPKGNEQFF. The CDR3 DNA follows: TGTGCCAGCTCACCAAAAGGCAATGAGCAGTTCTTC.

This clonotype was counted a few times. V is TRBV6-5 and J is TRBJ2-2; D not resolved. V gave up 2 bases and J gave up 2 bases, with 15 bases separating them. The CDR3 spans 17 residues. The germline V gene has CDR1 MNHEY and CDR2 SVGAGI. The CDR3 loop reads CASSYNGPLTNTGELFF. CDR3 sequence (DNA): TGTGCCAGCAGTTACAACGGACCACTGACCAACACCGGGGAGCTGTTTTTT.

The CDR3 is CASILGGTPGTQYF. The DNA for the CDR3 is TGTGCCAGCATCCTAGGGGGGACCCCCGGCACCCAGTACTTC. The chain links TRBV28 to TRBJ2-5; D might be TRBD1 or TRBD2, each matching 6 bases. The CDR3 is made up of 14 amino acids. The germline V gene encodes CDR1 MDHEN and CDR2 SYDVKM. V lost 7 bases and J lost 8, with 20 bases in between.

J is TRBJ2-2 and V is TRBV6-1; tentative D call: TRBD2 (6 bases). Germline V lookup: CDR1 MNHNS, CDR2 SASEGT. The CDR3 is 13 amino acids. Trimming shortened V by 8 bases and J by 0 bases, and 7 bases separated the two germline ends. CDR3 coding DNA: TGTGCCAGCTCGGGGGCGAACACCGGGGAGCTGTTTTTT. This gives the protein CASSGANTGELFF.

The rearrangement links TRBV18 to TRBJ2-5, with 7 bases fitting TRBD2. With V trimmed by 5 bases and J by 5 bases, 8 bases remained unmatched. Per the germline V gene, CDR1 is KGHSH and CDR2 is LQKENI. The CDR3 loop spans 14 amino acids. The CDR3 protein is CASSSSGRMETQYF. CDR3 nucleotides: TGTGCCAGCTCATCTAGCGGCCGGATGGAGACCCAGTACTTC.

The chain joins TRBV7-6 to TRBJ2-5; 7 bases are a match to TRBD2. The CDR3 spans 14 residues. Germline CDR1 and CDR2: SGHVS and FNYEAQ. With V trimmed by 5 bases and J by 4 bases, 7 bases remained unmatched. CDR3 residues: CASSPLSSGETQYF. DNA for the CDR3: TGTGCCAGCAGCCCCCTTTCTAGCGGAGAGACCCAGTACTTC.

V gene TRBV6-1 combines with J gene TRBJ1-6; perhaps TRBD1 as D (6 bases). The CDR3 is 15 amino acids. V was cut by 4 bases and J by 4 bases, with 11 bases left in between. The germline V gene encodes CDR1 MNHNS and CDR2 SASEGT. The CDR3 sequence is CASSAAGQYNSPLHF. In DNA form, the CDR3 reads TGTGCCAGCAGTGCCGCGGGACAATATAATTCACCCCTCCACTTT.

The gene calls are TRBV9 and TRBJ2-7; 9 nucleotides agree with TRBD2. The CDR3 extends over 17 amino acids. Trimming took 4 bases from V and 1 from J; bases not matched to a gene: 12. The germline V gene encodes CDR1 SGDLS and CDR2 YYNGEE. The CDR3 spells CASSPGVGGGASYEQYF. CDR3 bases: TGTGCCAGCAGCCCCGGGGTGGGCGGGGGGGCGTCCTACGAGCAGTACTTC.

This clonotype was observed a few times. This sequence joins TRBV19 and TRBJ2-5; 12 bases are shared with TRBD2. The junction had 5 bases not matched to a gene; V was cut back by 5 bases and J by 4 bases. From germline, CDR1 is LNHDA and CDR2 SQIVND (reference sequence). The CDR3 covers 15 residues. The CDR3 DNA reads TGTGCCAGTAGTTCCCAGGGACTAGCGGGAGAGACCCAGTACTTC. As protein: CASSSQGLAGETQYF.

The J gene is TRBJ1-2, the V gene TRBV20-1; 8 nucleotides agree with TRBD1. CDR3 size: 13 residues. V shed 5 bases and J 8 bases; nucleotides not matched to a gene: 10. CDR1 is DFQATT, CDR2 SNEGSKA, per germline (reference sequence). In nucleotides, the CDR3 is TGCAGTGCTGGACAGGGCACCCTGGGGGGCTACACCTTC. This encodes CSAGQGTLGGYTF.

This clonotype was picked up a small number of times. The chain uses TRBV6-2 or TRBV6-3 and TRBJ1-2; no reliable D call. Germline-derived CDR1 and CDR2 are MNHEY and SVGEGT. The CDR3 loop spans 13 amino acids. The germline V and J ends were trimmed by 5 bases and 4 bases, with 11 bases remaining between them. The CDR3: CASSLAVTYGYTF. As DNA, the CDR3 is TGTGCCAGCAGTCTAGCGGTGACCTATGGCTACACCTTC.

The chain uses TRBV30 and TRBJ2-5, with 10 positions matching TRBD1. Germline V gives CDR1 GTSNPN, CDR2 SVGIG (reference sequence). Trimming at V came to 5 bases and at J to 1 base, leaving 1 base not matched to a gene. The CDR3 consists of 13 residues. In DNA form, the CDR3 reads TGTGCCTGGCGGACAGGGGGCCAAGAGACCCAGTACTTC. Amino acid sequence: CAWRTGGQETQYF.

The chain recombines TRBV6-1 with TRBJ1-5; D is ambiguous. The CDR3 runs to 15 residues. Germline CDR1 MNHNS, CDR2 SASEGT. The V end lost 2 bases, the J end lost 0 bases, and 8 bases lay between the germline ends. DNA for the CDR3: TGTGCCAGCAGTGAATTGCTTAATAGCAATCAGCCCCAGCATTTT. It codes for CASSELLNSNQPQHF.

This chain uses TRBV4-3 with TRBJ1-1; TRBD1 is a possible D gene (5 bases). This CDR3 is 16 amino acids long. From germline, CDR1 is LGHNA and CDR2 YSLEER. V shed 3 bases and J shed 1 base, with 15 bases lying between them. Here the CDR3 DNA reads TGCGCCAGCAGCCACAGCACGGGGGGGTGGAACACTGAAGCTTTCTTT. The encoded protein is CASSHSTGGWNTEAFF.

This rearrangement joins TRBV2 to TRBJ2-1; D is uncertain. V shed 4 bases and J shed 12 bases, with 7 bases lying between them. Per germline, CDR1 SNHLY and CDR2 FYNNEI. The CDR3 covers 10 residues. DNA for the CDR3: TGTGCCAGCAGTGTGGCGGTGCAGTTCTTC. Translation gives CASSVAVQFF. Combining the CDR3 with reference TRBV2 and TRBJ2-1 gives the whole variable domain EPEVTQTPSHQVTQMGQEVILRCVPISNHLYFYWYRQILGQKVEFLVSFYNNEISEKSEIFDDQFSVERPDGSNFTLKIRSTKLEDSAMYFCASSVAVQFFGPGTRLTVL.

The CDR3 DNA follows: TGTGCCTGGATGAAAGACAGGGTACGACCTGAAGCTTTCTTT. It translates to CAWMKDRVRPEAFF. The chain links TRBV30 to TRBJ1-1, with 7 bases fitting TRBD1. The CDR3 runs to 14 residues. J was trimmed by 6 bases and V by 4 bases; bases with no gene match: 11. Germline V gene lookup returns CDR1 GTSNPN and CDR2 SVGIG (reference sequence). Using reference TRBV30 and TRBJ1-1 for the parts outside the CDR3, the full variable domain is SQTIHQWPATLVQPVGSPLSLECTVEGTSNPNLYWYRQAAGRGLQLLFYSVGIGQISSEVPQNLSASRPQDRQFILSSKKLLLSDSGFYLCAWMKDRVRPEAFFGQGTRLTVV.

The chain joins TRBV2 to TRBJ1-1; D is uncertain. V was shortened by 7 bases and J by 0 bases, with 12 bases between the two germline ends. The germline V gene has CDR1 SNHLY and CDR2 FYNNEI. The CDR3 extends over 14 amino acids. The CDR3 region has the DNA TGTGCCAGCAAGGAACAGCTCGTGAACACTGAAGCTTTCTTT. Its translation is CASKEQLVNTEAFF. The full variable domain, completed using reference TRBV2 and TRBJ1-1, is EPEVTQTPSHQVTQMGQEVILRCVPISNHLYFYWYRQILGQKVEFLVSFYNNEISEKSEIFDDQFSVERPDGSNFTLKIRSTKLEDSAMYFCASKEQLVNTEAFFGQGTRLTVV.

In regard to this clonotype: The junction differs from germline at one of its ends, possibly a read error. The chain joins TRBV6-1 to TRBJ2-7, with no clear D. Germline CDR1 and CDR2: MNHNS and SASEGT. This CDR3 is built from 13 residues. CDR3 nucleotides: TGTGCCAGCACTGAAGCTGAAACCTACGAGCAGTACTTC. Its translation: CASTEAETYEQYF.

V gene TRBV12-3 or TRBV12-4 combines with J gene TRBJ1-5; 7 positions agree with TRBD1. The CDR3 has 15 residues. The ends lost 6 bases at V and 2 bases at J; junction bases unmatched: 7. This CDR3 is CASSRQGDRNQPQHF. The DNA for the CDR3 is TGTGCCAGCAGCCGTCAGGGGGATCGCAATCAGCCCCAGCATTTT.